This T cell receptor beta chain was captured by sequencing in a study of blood T cell repertoires in COVID-19 (TCRdb year 2020). As for the study more broadly: Samples from collaborators originated in the United States, Italy and Spain and spanned both the acute and convalescent phases of COVID-19. Nearly every sample came with metadata listing a de-identified subject ID, COVID-19 status, age in years and sex. Subjects who had been exposed to COVID-19, were actively infected with it, or had recovered from it provided the deeply sampled blood TCRbeta repertoires that made up the dataset. The material from the prospective study consisted of cDNA or gDNA derived from T cells, B-cell-depleted T cells, or PBMCs. The repertoires were made available in a free public database intended to serve as a resource for research on the immune response to SARS-CoV-2. Where available, HLA class I and class II types were obtained from metadata supplied by the sample provider rather than from assay-based typing. The samples were drawn from the first 160 participants of the ongoing ImmuneRACE study and from 950 to 1,500 subjects provided by 6 global collaborators. Findings and caveats that apply to the study as a whole: The amount of clinical and demographic metadata varied by source and participant and was provided uncurated.

Trimming leaves V shorter by 4 bases and J shorter by 0 bases, with the junction holding 5 bases beyond the gene matches. Sequences GTSNPN (CDR1) and SVGIG (CDR2) are obtained from the germline V gene (reference sequence). The CDR3 holds 14 amino acids from the cysteine to the phenylalanine. Left in the record is the CDR3 DNA by itself, 42 bases read in frame from the first base. On this clone: Its antigen remains unidentified. No clone much larger than this one lies a single base away; base qualities are absent.

The collaborating institutions used their own protocols to collect whole blood in K2EDTA tubes. Collaborator samples were shipped for TCRbeta analysis as frozen whole blood, isolated PBMCs, or DNA extracted from either sample type. TCRbeta CDR3 regions were amplified from genomic DNA using the immunoSEQ Assay, a bias-controlled multiplex PCR. Concerning the study's data processing: Within the assay, amplification of reference gene primers was used to estimate how many nucleated cells each sample contained. To quantify the absolute abundance of each unique TCRbeta CDR3 rearrangement, sequence reads were collapsed and filtered. For each sample, productive Simpson clonality was calculated as the square root of Simpson's diversity index over productive rearrangements. The clones in this table, taken by TCRdb from immuneACCESS, are in-frame only. Not every clone is retained; where verified, under half of the shortfall comes from an unresolved V gene, and the cause of the rest is unknown. From that table come the V and J calls and clone size; the DNA was used to work out D and trimming. The sample table holds about half a million clones, of which around 85% were seen once. The ten largest account for about 3% of the sample.

The rearranged segments are TRBV30 and TRBJ2-7; 8 nucleotides in the junction match TRBD1. This sequence was found in a human donor in a cohort sampled during active COVID-19. The sequencing sample was made of peripheral blood. The DNA sequence is TGTGCCTGGACCAGGACAGGGTTCTCCTACGAGCAGTACTTC. The encoded protein is CAWTRTGFSYEQYF.